The clone carrying this T cell receptor (beta chain) was seen only a few times. Antigen unknown. Germline lookup yields CDR1 DFQATT and CDR2 SNEGSKA (reference sequence). The V and J ends lost 1 base and 6 bases respectively, with 16 bases between them. The CDR3 runs 14 residues. This sample is drawn from a study of response to subunit inactivated influenza vaccine. Study conclusions and caveats: The authors offered the suggestion that each seasonal influenza vaccination recruits few new T cells.

TCRdb reprocessed the RT-PCR reads via MiXCR and lists one record per CDR3 protein. The table records some 500,000 distinct CDR3 sequences, roughly 25% of them present only once. The sample here was CD4+ T cells sorted from PBMCs, taken 4 to 6 days after vaccination. This receptor was obtained from a man aged 45-65 years who received an inactivated influenza vaccine. The V gene is TRBV20-1, the J gene TRBJ2-7, with a tentative D call TRBD1 (5 bases). For the CDR3, the DNA is TGCAGTGCTAGAGCCTCCGGCCCAGGGCCCGAGCAGTACTTC. Its protein product is CSARASGPGPEQYF.